The source of this TCR beta chain is a study of cytomegalovirus exposure and HLA in healthy donors. The CDR3 sequence is 13 residues long. Primers: 60 Vbeta forward and 13 Jbeta reverse. Produced via immunoSEQ multiplex PCR; TCRdb's table is partial and in-frame only. In all, the sample yields tens of thousands of clones. The sequence was obtained from a man aged 25-45 years in good health and CMV-seropositive. The sample comprised PBMCs. This chain links TRBV1 with TRBJ1-2. TRBV1 is a recognized pseudogene. The CDR3 sequence: CTSSPQGGYGYTF. DNA for the CDR3: TGCACCAGCAGCCCGCAGGGAGGCTATGGCTACACCTTC.